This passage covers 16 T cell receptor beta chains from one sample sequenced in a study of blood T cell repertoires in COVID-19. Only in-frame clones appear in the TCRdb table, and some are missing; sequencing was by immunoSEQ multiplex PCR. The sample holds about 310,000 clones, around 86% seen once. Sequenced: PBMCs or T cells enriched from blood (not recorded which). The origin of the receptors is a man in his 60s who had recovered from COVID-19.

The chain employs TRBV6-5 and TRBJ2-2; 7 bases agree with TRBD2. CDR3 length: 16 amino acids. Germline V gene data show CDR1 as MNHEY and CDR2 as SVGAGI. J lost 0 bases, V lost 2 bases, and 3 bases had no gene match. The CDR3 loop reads CASSYAGRPNTGELFF. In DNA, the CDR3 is TGTGCCAGCAGTTACGCCGGGAGGCCGAACACCGGGGAGCTGTTTTTT.

The CDR3 bases are TGTGCCAGTAGTACGAGGACTCTGGGGGAAAAACTGTTTTTT. As protein: CASSTRTLGEKLFF. The genes are TRBV19 and TRBJ1-4; D remains unclear. Trimming left V 4 bases short and J 8 bases short, with 14 bases between. Germline V gene data show CDR1 as LNHDA and CDR2 as SQIVND (reference sequence). This CDR3 is 14 amino acids long. Full variable domain (missing parts from reference TRBV19 and TRBJ1-4): DGGITQSPKYLFRKEGQNVTLSCEQNLNHDAMYWYRQDPGQGLRLIYYSQIVNDFQKGDIAEGYSVSREKKESFPLTVTSAQKNPTAFYLCASSTRTLGEKLFFGSGTQLSVL.

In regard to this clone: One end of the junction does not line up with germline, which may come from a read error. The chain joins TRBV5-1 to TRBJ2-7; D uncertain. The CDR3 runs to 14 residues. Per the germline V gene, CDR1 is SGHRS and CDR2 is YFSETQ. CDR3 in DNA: TGCGCCAGCAGCTCGGGTCCTTCCTCCAACGAGCAGTACTTC. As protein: CASSSGPSSNEQYF.

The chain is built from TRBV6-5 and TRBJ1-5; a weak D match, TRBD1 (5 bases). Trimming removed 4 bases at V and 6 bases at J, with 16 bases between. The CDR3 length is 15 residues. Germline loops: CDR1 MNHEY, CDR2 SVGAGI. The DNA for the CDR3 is TGTGCCAGCAGTTCTGGGACTTTGGCGGGTCAGCCCCAGCATTTT. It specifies CASSSGTLAGQPQHF.

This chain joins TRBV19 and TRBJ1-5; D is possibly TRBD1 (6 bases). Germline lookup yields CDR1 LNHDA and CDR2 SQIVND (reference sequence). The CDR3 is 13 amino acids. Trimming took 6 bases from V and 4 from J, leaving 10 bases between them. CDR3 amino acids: CASSPQGNQPQHF. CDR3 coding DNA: TGTGCCAGTAGCCCACAGGGAAATCAGCCCCAGCATTTT.

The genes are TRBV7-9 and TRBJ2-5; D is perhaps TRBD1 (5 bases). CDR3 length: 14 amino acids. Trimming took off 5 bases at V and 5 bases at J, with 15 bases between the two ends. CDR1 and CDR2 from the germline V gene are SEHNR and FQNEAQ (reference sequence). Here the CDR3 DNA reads TGTGCCAGCAGCCCCTACAGGCCTGGGGAGACCCAGTACTTC. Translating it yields CASSPYRPGETQYF. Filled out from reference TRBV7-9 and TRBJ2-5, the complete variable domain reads DTGVSQNPRHKITKRGQNVTFRCDPISEHNRLYWYRQTLGQGPEFLTYFQNEAQLEKSRLLSDRFSAERPKGSFSTLEIQRTEQGDSAMYLCASSPYRPGETQYFGPGTRLLVL.

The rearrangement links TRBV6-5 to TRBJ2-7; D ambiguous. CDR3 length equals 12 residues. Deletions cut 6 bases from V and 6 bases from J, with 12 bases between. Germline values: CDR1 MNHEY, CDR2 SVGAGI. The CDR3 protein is CASSNPLSEQYF. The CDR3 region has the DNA TGTGCCAGCAGCAATCCGTTGAGCGAGCAGTACTTC.

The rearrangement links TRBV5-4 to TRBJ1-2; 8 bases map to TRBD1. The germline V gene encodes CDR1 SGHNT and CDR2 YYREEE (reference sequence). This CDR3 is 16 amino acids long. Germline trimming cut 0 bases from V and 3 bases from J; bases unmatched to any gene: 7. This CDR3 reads CASSLGQGAFDYGYTF. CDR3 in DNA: TGTGCCAGCAGCTTGGGGCAGGGGGCCTTTGACTATGGCTACACCTTC.

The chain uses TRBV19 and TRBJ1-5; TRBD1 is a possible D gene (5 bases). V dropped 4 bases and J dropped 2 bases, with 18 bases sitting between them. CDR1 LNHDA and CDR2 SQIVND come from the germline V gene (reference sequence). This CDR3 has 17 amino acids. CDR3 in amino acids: CASSTQGVRRGNQPQHF. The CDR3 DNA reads TGTGCCAGTAGTACCCAAGGGGTCCGAAGGGGCAATCAGCCCCAGCATTTT.

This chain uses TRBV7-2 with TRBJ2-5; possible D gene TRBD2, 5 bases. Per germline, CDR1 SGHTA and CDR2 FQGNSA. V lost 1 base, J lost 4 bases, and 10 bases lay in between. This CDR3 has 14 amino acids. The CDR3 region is CASSLDFGGETQYF. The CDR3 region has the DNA TGTGCCAGCAGCTTAGATTTCGGAGGAGAGACCCAGTACTTC.

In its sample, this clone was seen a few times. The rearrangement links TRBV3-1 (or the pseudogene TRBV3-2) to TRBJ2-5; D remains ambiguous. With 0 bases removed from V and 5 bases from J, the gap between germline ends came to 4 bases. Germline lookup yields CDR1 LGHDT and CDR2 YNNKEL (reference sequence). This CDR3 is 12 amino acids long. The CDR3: CASSQDQETQYF. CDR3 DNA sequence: TGTGCCAGCAGCCAAGATCAGGAGACCCAGTACTTC.

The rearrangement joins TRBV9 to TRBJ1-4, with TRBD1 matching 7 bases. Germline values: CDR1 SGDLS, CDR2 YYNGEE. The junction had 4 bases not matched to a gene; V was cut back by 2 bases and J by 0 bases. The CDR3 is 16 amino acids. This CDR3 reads CASSVSQGATNEKLFF. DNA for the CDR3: TGTGCCAGCAGCGTCAGTCAGGGGGCAACTAATGAAAAACTGTTTTTT.

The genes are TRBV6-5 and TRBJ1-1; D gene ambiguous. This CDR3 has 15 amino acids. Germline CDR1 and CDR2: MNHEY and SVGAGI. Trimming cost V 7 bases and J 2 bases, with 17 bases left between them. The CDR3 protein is CASTRGVNGNTEAFF. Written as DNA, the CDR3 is TGTGCCAGCACTCGAGGTGTGAATGGAAACACTGAAGCTTTCTTT.

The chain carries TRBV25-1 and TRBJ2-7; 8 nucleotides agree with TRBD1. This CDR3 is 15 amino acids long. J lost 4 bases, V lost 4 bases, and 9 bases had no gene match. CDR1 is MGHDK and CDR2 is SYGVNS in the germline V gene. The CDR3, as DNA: TGTGCCAGCAGTGGAAATTGGGACAGGTTATACGAGCAGTACTTC. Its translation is CASSGNWDRLYEQYF.

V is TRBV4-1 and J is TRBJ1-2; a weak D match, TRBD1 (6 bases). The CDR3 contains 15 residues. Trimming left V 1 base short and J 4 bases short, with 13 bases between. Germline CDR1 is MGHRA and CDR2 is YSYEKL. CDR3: CASSQVSGELYGYTF. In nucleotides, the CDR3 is TGCGCCAGCAGCCAAGTATCAGGGGAGCTCTATGGCTACACCTTC.

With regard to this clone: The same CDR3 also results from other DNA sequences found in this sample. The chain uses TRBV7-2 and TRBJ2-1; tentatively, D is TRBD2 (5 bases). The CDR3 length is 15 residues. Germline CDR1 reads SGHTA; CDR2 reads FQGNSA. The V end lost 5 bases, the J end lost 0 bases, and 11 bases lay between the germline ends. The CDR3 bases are TGTGCCAGCAGCCTAAGCGGTAGCTCCTACAATGAGCAGTTCTTC. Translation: CASSLSGSSYNEQFF.